This T cell receptor beta chain comes out of a study of T cell clonotyping in hematopoietic cell transplantation. Study outcomes and limitations: Recipient TCR diversity dropped after transplant; expanded clonotypes rose from day 30 to 180.

Concerning this clone: Its target is unknown.

Profiled with immunoSEQ multiplex PCR; TCRdb holds only in-frame clones, not every one. The table includes several thousand clones, about 75% detected once. CDR3 size: 16 residues. Germline CDR1 is MNHEY and CDR2 is SVGAGI. The V end lost 4 bases, the J end lost 8 bases, and 20 bases lay between the germline ends. This TCR was recovered from a male patient aged 35-50 years who had an allogeneic stem cell transplant from a related donor, so the T cells may come from the graft donor. Some clones in this sample may be carry-over from other donors' samples. Source: PBMCs, taken 180 days after allogeneic stem cell transplant. This sequence joins TRBV6-5 and TRBJ1-4; a possible D gene is TRBD1 (5 bases). CDR3 in DNA: TGTGCCAGCAGTTCCCTCCCGACAGCGTCTAGGGAAAAACTGTTTTTT. This encodes CASSSLPTASREKLFF.